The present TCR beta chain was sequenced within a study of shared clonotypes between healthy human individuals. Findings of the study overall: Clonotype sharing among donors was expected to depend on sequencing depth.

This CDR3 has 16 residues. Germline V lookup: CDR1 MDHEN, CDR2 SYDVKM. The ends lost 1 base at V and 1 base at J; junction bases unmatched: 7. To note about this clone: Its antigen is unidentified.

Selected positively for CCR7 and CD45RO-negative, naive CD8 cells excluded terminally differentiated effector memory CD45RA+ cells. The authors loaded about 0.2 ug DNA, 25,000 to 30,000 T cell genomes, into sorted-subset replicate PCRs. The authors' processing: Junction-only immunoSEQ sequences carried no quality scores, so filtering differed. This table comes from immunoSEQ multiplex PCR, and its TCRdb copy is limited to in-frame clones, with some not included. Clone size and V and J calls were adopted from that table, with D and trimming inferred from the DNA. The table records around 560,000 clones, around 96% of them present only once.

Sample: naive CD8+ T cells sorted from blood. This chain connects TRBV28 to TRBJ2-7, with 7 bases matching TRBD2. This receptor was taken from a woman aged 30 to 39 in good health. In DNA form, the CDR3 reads TGTGCCAGCAGTTTATTTCGCCGCGGGAGTTCCTACGAGCAGTACTTC. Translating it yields CASSLFRRGSSYEQYF.